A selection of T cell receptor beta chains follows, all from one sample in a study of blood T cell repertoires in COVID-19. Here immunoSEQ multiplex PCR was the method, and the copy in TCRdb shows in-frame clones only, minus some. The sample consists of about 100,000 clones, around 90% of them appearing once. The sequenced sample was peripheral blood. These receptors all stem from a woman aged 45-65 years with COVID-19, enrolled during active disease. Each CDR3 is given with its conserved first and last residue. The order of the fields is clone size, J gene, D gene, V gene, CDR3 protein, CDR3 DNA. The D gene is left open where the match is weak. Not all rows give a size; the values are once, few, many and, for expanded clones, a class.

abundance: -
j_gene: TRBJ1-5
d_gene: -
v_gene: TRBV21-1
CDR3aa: CASSKDGRGQGWDQPQHF
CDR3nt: TGTGCCAGCAGCAAAGACGGGAGGGGACAGGGTTGGGATCAGCCCCAGCATTTT

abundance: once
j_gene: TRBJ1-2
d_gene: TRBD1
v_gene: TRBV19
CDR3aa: CASSMRQGVGYTF
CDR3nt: TGTGCCAGTAGTATGCGGCAGGGGGTAGGCTACACCTTC

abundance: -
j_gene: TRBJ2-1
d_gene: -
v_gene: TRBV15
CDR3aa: CATSTGQPNNEQFF
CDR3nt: TGTGCCACCAGCACCGGACAGCCCAACAATGAGCAGTTCTTC

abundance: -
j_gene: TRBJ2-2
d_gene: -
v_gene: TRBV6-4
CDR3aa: CASSDSGVPPGELFF
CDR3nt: TGTGCCAGCAGTGACTCAGGAGTCCCGCCCGGGGAGCTGTTTTTT

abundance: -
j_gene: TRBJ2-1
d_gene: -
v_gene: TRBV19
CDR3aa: CASSIPGSNEQFF
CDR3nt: TGTGCCAGTAGTATACCAGGGTCCAATGAGCAGTTCTTC

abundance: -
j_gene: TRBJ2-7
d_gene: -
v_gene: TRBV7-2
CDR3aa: CASRGGLARPNSYEQYF
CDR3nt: TGTGCCAGCAGAGGCGGGCTAGCGAGGCCGAATTCCTACGAGCAGTACTTC

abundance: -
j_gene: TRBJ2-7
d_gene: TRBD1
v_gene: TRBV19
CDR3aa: CASRSRDRALYF
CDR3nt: TGTGCCAGTAGGAGCCGGGACAGGGCGTTGTACTTC

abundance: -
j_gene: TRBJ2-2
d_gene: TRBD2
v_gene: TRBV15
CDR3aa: CATSRDGGAGELFF
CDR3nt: TGTGCCACCAGCAGAGATGGGGGGGCCGGGGAGCTGTTTTTT

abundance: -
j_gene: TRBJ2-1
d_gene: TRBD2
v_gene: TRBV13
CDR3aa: CASSPVTSGENEQFF
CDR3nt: TGTGCCAGCAGCCCCGTGACTAGCGGGGAAAATGAGCAGTTCTTC

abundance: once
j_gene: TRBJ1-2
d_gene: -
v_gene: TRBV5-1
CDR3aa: CASSSPGRDYGYTF
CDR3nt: TGCGCCAGCTCCTCTCCTGGGAGGGACTATGGCTACACCTTC

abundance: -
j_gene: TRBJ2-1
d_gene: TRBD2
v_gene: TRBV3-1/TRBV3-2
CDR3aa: CASSHRVPASGGYNEQFF
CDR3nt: TGTGCCAGCAGCCACCGAGTTCCGGCTAGCGGGGGTTACAATGAGCAGTTCTTC

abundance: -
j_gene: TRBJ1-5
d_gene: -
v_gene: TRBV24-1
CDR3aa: CATSDISGDGPQHF
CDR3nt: TGTGCCACCAGTGACATTTCGGGGGACGGGCCCCAGCATTTT

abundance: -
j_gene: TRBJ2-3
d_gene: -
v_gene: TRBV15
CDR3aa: CATSSNTDTQYF
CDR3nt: TGTGCCACCAGCTCTAATACAGATACGCAGTATTTT

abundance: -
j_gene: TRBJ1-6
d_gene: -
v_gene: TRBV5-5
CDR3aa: CASSPTRPSYNSPLHF
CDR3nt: TGTGCCAGCAGCCCGACACGGCCCTCCTATAATTCACCCCTCCACTTT

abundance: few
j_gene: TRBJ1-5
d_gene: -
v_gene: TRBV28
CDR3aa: CASSLIRGGEQPQHF
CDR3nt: TGTGCCAGCAGTTTAATCAGGGGAGGGGAACAGCCCCAGCATTTT

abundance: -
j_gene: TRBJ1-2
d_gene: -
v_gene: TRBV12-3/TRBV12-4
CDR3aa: CASSLSGGVNYTF
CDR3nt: TGTGCCAGCTCGTTGTCGGGAGGGGTGAACTACACCTTC

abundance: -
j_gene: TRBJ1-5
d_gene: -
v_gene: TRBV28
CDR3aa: CASSPPDRRSQPQHF
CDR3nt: TGTGCCAGCAGTCCTCCGGACAGAAGAAGTCAGCCCCAGCATTTT

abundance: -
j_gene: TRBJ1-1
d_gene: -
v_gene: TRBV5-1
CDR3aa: CASRTTTSGGMNTEAFF
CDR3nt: TGCGCCAGCAGGACGACTACAAGCGGTGGAATGAACACTGAAGCTTTCTTT

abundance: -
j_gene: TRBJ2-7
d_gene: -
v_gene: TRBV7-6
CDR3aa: CASSLVPPPGSHEQYF
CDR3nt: TGTGCCAGCAGCTTAGTTCCCCCTCCAGGCAGCCACGAGCAGTACTTC

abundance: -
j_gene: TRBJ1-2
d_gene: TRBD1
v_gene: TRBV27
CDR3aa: CASSARQGGTPYGYTF
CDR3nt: TGTGCCAGCAGTGCAAGACAGGGTGGGACTCCCTATGGCTACACCTTC

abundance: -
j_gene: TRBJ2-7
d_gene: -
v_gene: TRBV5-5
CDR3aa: CASSPQGYEQYF
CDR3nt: TGTGCCAGCAGTCCTCAGGGCTACGAGCAGTACTTC

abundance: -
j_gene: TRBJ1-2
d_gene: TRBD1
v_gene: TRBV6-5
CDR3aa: CASSIPSDRDGYTF
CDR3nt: TGTGCCAGCAGTATACCCTCCGACAGGGATGGCTACACCTTC

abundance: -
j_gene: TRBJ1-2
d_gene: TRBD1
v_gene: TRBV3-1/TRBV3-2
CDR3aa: CASSQRDREGYTF
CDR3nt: TGTGCCAGCAGCCAAAGGGACAGGGAGGGCTACACCTTC

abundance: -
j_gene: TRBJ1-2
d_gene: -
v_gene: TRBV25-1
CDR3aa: CASSESFSGGYTF
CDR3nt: TGTGCCAGCAGTGAATCCTTCTCCGGGGGCTACACCTTC

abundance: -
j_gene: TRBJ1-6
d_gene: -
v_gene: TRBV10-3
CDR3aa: CAISDRVQSQTPLHF
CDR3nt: TGTGCCATCAGTGACCGGGTCCAAAGTCAAACACCCCTCCACTTT

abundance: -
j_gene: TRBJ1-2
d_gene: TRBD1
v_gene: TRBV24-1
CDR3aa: CATSDPTGGSGYTF
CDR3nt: TGTGCCACCAGTGACCCGACAGGGGGCTCTGGCTACACCTTC

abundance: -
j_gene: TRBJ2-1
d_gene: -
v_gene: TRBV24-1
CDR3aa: CATSSVRDYEQFF
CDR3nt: TGTGCCACCAGTAGCGTCAGGGACTATGAGCAGTTCTTC

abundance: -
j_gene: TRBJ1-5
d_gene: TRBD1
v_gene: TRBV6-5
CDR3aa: CASAGTGAQPQHF
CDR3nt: TGTGCCAGCGCCGGGACAGGGGCTCAGCCCCAGCATTTT

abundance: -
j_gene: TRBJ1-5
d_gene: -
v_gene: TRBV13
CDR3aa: CASSLGGDQPQHF
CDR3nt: TGTGCCAGCAGCTTAGGCGGGGATCAGCCCCAGCATTTT

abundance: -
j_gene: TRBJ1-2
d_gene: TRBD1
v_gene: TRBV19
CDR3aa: CASRRQGNYGYTF
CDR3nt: TGTGCCAGTAGGAGACAGGGGAACTATGGCTACACCTTC

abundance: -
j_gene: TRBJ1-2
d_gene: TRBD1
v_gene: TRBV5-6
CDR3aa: CASSLDRVYGYTF
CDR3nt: TGTGCCAGCAGCCTCGACAGGGTCTATGGCTACACCTTC

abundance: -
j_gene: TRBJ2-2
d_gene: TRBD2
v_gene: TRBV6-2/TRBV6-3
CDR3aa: CASSYSSGTSSLLTSTGELFF
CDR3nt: TGTGCCAGCAGTTACTCTTCCGGGACTAGCTCCCTACTTACCTCAACCGGGGAGCTGTTTTTT

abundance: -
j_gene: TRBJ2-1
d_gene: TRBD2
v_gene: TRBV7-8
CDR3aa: CASSILALGFGNEQFF
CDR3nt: TGTGCCAGCAGCATACTAGCGCTCGGATTTGGCAATGAGCAGTTCTTC

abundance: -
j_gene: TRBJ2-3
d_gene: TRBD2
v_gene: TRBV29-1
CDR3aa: CSVGLAGLWADTQYF
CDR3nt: TGCAGCGTGGGACTAGCGGGGTTGTGGGCAGATACGCAGTATTTT

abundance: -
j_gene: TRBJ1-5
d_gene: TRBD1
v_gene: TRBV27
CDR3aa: CARYRTGEFNQPQHF
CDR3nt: TGTGCCAGGTACCGGACAGGGGAGTTCAATCAGCCCCAGCATTTT

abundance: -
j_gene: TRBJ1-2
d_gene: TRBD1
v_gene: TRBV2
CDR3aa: CASSGQGNGYTF
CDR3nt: TGTGCCAGCAGTGGACAGGGGAATGGCTACACCTTC

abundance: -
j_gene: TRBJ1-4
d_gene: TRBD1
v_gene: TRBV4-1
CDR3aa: CASSQEQGAIEKLFF
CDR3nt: TGCGCCAGCAGCCAAGAGCAGGGGGCTATAGAAAAACTGTTTTTT

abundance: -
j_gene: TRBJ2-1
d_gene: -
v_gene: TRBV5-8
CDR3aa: CASKNRGGNEQFF
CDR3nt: TGTGCCAGCAAAAACAGGGGGGGCAATGAGCAGTTCTTC

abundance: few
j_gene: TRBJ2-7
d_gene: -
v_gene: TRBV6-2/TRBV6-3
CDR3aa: CASSDHREQYF
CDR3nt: TGTGCCAGCAGTGACCACAGGGAGCAGTACTTC

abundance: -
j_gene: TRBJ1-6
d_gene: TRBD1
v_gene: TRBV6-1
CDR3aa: CASSEPPPRGLNSPLHF
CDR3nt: TGTGCCAGCAGTGAACCCCCGCCCAGGGGGCTTAATTCACCCCTCCACTTT

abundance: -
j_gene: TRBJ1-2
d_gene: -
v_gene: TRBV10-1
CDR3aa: CASSESGSYGYTF
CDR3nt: TGCGCCAGCAGTGAGTCGGGCTCCTATGGCTACACCTTC

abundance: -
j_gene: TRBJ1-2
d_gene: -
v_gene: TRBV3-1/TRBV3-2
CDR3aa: CASSQSDIAGYTF
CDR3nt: TGTGCCAGCAGCCAATCGGACATAGCCGGCTACACCTTC

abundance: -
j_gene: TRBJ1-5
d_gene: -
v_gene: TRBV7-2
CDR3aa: CASSLDGRDQPQHF
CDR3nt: TGTGCCAGCAGCTTGGATGGGCGAGATCAGCCCCAGCATTTT

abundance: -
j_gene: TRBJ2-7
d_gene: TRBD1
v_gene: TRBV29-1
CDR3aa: CSVVRTGGSYEQYF
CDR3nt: TGCAGCGTTGTAAGGACAGGGGGCTCCTACGAGCAGTACTTC

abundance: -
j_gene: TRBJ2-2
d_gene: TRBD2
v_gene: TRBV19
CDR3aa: CASSTSPSGGAGELFF
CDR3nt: TGTGCCAGTAGTACATCCCCTAGCGGGGGGGCTGGGGAGCTGTTTTTT

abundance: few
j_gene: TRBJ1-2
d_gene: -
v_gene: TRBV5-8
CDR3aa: CASSLVGGQDYGYTF
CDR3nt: TGTGCCAGCAGCTTGGTGGGGGGGCAGGACTATGGCTACACCTTC

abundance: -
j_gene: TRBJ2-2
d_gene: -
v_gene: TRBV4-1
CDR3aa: CASSQGLNTGELFF
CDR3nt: TGCGCCAGCAGCCAAGGACTGAACACCGGGGAGCTGTTTTTT

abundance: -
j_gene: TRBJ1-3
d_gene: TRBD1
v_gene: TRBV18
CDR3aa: CASTTGTGAGNTIYF
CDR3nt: TGTGCCAGTACCACCGGGACAGGGGCTGGAAACACCATATATTTT

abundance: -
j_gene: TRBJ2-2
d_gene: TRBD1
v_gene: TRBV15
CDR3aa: CATSSDRVGTGELFF
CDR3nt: TGTGCCACCAGCAGCGACAGGGTGGGGACCGGGGAGCTGTTTTTT

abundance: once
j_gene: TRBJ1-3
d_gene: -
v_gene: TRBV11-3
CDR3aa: CASSPTGGSGNTIYF
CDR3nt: TGTGCCAGCAGCCCCACCGGGGGGTCGGGAAACACCATATATTTT

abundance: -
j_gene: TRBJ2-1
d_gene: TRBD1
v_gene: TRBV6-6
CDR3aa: CASNRQGYNEQFF
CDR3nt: TGTGCCAGCAACCGACAGGGCTACAATGAGCAGTTCTTC

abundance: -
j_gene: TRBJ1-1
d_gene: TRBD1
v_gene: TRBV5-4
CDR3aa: CASSSGQGRGEAFF
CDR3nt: TGTGCCAGCAGCTCAGGACAGGGGCGAGGTGAAGCTTTCTTT

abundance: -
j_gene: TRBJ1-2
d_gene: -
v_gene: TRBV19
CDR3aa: CASSIPTGLIYGYTF
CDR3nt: TGTGCCAGTAGTATCCCGACAGGCCTAATCTATGGCTACACCTTC

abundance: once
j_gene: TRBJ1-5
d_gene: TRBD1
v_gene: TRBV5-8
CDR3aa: CASSLPGGLKPQHF
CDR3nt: TGTGCCAGCAGCTTGCCAGGGGGTTTGAAGCCCCAGCATTTT

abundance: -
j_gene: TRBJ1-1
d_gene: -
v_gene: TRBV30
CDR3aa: CAWRFLRTEAFF
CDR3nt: TGTGCCTGGAGATTCTTGCGGACTGAAGCTTTCTTT

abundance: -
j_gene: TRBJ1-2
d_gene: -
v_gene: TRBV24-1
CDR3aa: CATSDADRMRGYTF
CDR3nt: TGTGCCACCAGTGACGCCGACAGGATGAGAGGCTACACCTTC

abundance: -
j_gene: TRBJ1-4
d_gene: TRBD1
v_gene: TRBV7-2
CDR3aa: CASSLTGQGNEKLFF
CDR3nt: TGTGCCAGCAGCTTAACGGGACAGGGGAATGAAAAACTGTTTTTT

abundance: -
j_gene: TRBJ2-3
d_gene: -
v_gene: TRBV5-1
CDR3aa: CASSLDGTQYF
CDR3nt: TGCGCCAGCAGCTTGGACGGGACGCAGTATTTT

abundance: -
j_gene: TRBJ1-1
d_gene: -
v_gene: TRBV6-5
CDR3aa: CASSPGGGGTEAFF
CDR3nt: TGTGCCAGCAGCCCCGGGGGGGGAGGGACTGAAGCTTTCTTT

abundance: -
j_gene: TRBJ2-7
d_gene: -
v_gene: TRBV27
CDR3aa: CASSTTASYEQYF
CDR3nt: TGTGCCAGCAGTACAACAGCCTCCTACGAGCAGTACTTC